A single sample gave rise to the 21 T cell receptor beta chains below, sequenced in a study of blood T cell repertoires in COVID-19. The table came from immunoSEQ multiplex PCR; TCRdb's copy has only in-frame clones and leaves some out. The sample gives approximately 190,000 clones, 70% to 90% of which show up once; about 5.1% is in the top ten. The sample taken for sequencing was peripheral blood. These receptors were obtained from a woman aged 70-85 years with active or convalescent COVID-19.

This clone has just a few counts. This chain links TRBV19 with TRBJ1-5; unclear D gene. The V end lost 5 bases, the J end lost 1 base, and 9 bases lay between the germline ends. This CDR3 contains 14 residues. Germline CDR1 is LNHDA and CDR2 is SQIVND (reference sequence). The CDR3 DNA follows: TGTGCCAGTAGTCCCGACGGGAGCAATCAGCCCCAGCATTTT. Translated: CASSPDGSNQPQHF.

The chain joins TRBV2 to TRBJ1-1; 7 bases match TRBD1. Germline trimming cut 6 bases from V and 3 bases from J; bases unmatched to any gene: 1. Germline CDR1 is SNHLY and CDR2 is FYNNEI. The CDR3 covers 12 residues. CDR3 nucleotides: TGTGCCAGCAGCGGACAGGACACTGAAGCTTTCTTT. Translated, it gives CASSGQDTEAFF.

This sequence joins TRBV10-3 and TRBJ2-1, with D possibly matching TRBD2 (5 bases). The germline V gene encodes CDR1 ENHRY and CDR2 SYGVKD. The ends were cut back, 4 bases at V and 5 bases at J, with 12 bases in the middle. The CDR3 length is 14 residues. DNA of the CDR3: TGTGCCATCAGTGGGAATAGCGCGCACAATGAGCAGTTCTTC. Protein: CAISGNSAHNEQFF.

The chain joins TRBV19 to TRBJ1-5; 10 nucleotides line up with TRBD1. The CDR3 loop spans 15 amino acids. CDR1 is LNHDA, CDR2 SQIVND, per germline (reference sequence). The ends lost 5 bases at V and 4 bases at J; junction bases unmatched: 5. CDR3 protein: CASSGGQGGNQPQHF. As DNA, the CDR3 is TGTGCCAGTAGTGGCGGACAGGGGGGGAATCAGCCCCAGCATTTT.

V usage is TRBV20-1 and J usage is TRBJ2-7; 7 nucleotides align to TRBD2. The CDR3 has 11 residues. Germline CDR1 DFQATT, CDR2 SNEGSKA (reference sequence). The V gene end was trimmed by 5 bases and the J gene end by 9 bases; junction bases not matched to a gene: 7. The CDR3: CSALAGDGQYF. CDR3 DNA sequence: TGCAGTGCTTTGGCGGGGGACGGGCAGTACTTC.

Here the CDR3 DNA reads TGCAGCGTTGCTATCCGGGTCGACTACGAGCAGTACTTC. The encoded protein is CSVAIRVDYEQYF. The rearrangement links TRBV29-1 to TRBJ2-7; D remains ambiguous. CDR3 length: 13 amino acids. The V and J ends lost 4 bases and 3 bases respectively, with 13 bases between them. Germline CDR1 reads SQVTM; CDR2 reads ANQGSEA.

In its sample, this clone was seen once. This chain connects TRBV11-2 to TRBJ2-7; D not resolved. Per germline, CDR1 SGHAT and CDR2 FQNNGV. V was clipped by 4 bases and J by 3 bases, with 13 bases between them. The CDR3 spans 14 residues. The CDR3: CASSSGDFSYEQYF. The CDR3 DNA reads TGTGCCAGCAGCTCAGGTGATTTTAGCTACGAGCAGTACTTC.

This chain uses TRBV30 with TRBJ1-1; D remains unclear. Germline CDR1 GTSNPN, CDR2 SVGIG (reference sequence). V lost 3 bases and J lost 5, with 7 bases in between. The CDR3 loop spans 11 amino acids. The CDR3 protein is CAWSSVTEAFF. The CDR3, as DNA: TGTGCCTGGAGCTCCGTAACTGAAGCTTTCTTT.

This clone was found a few times. The V call is TRBV19, the J call TRBJ1-5, with a weak D call TRBD1 (6 bases). V gave up 5 bases and J gave up 4 bases, with 21 bases separating them. CDR1 and CDR2 (germline): LNHDA, SQIVND (reference sequence). This CDR3 has 17 residues. CDR3 sequence reads: CASSPGRGGAINQPQHF. CDR3 in DNA: TGTGCCAGTAGTCCAGGAAGGGGGGGGGCTATTAATCAGCCCCAGCATTTT.

The chain employs TRBV5-8 and TRBJ2-7; D perhaps matches TRBD2 (6 bases). With 2 bases removed from V and 3 bases from J, the gap between germline ends came to 9 bases. In germline, CDR1 is SGHTS, CDR2 YDEGEE. The length of the CDR3 is 13 residues. CDR3 protein: CASSLTDYYEQYF. The CDR3 DNA follows: TGTGCCAGCAGCTTAACGGACTACTACGAGCAGTACTTC. Using reference TRBV5-8 and TRBJ2-7 for the parts outside the CDR3, the full variable domain is EAGVTQSPTHLIKTRGQQATLRCSPISGHTSVYWYQQALGLGLQFLLWYDEGEERNRGNFPPRFSGRQFPNYSSELNVNALELEDSALYLCASSLTDYYEQYFGPGTRLTVT.

V and J are TRBV25-1 and TRBJ2-3, with 8 bases aligning to TRBD2. The germline CDR1 and CDR2 sequences are MGHDK and SYGVNS. The junction had 7 bases not matched to a gene; V was cut back by 3 bases and J by 2 bases. This CDR3 is 16 amino acids long. CDR3 DNA: TGTGCCAGCAGTGACCCCCTAGCGGGTAACACAGATACGCAGTATTTT. The encoded protein is CASSDPLAGNTDTQYF.

The chain joins TRBV19 to TRBJ1-5; the D gene is possibly TRBD1 (6 bases). Germline loops: CDR1 LNHDA, CDR2 SQIVND (reference sequence). Trimming pared 5 bases from V and 9 bases from J, leaving 20 bases between. The CDR3 has 15 residues. The CDR3 here is CASSGADSGARPQHF. CDR3 DNA sequence: TGTGCCAGTAGTGGGGCGGACAGCGGAGCGAGGCCCCAGCATTTT.

V is TRBV5-6 and J is TRBJ2-1; 9 bases align to TRBD2. In germline, CDR1 is SGHDT, CDR2 YYEEEE. This CDR3 spans 19 amino acids. The trim removed 4 bases at V and 0 bases at J, leaving 14 bases unmatched. The CDR3 region is CASSQVTSGRLSSYNEQFF. As DNA, the CDR3 is TGTGCCAGCAGCCAGGTAACTAGCGGGCGATTGAGCTCCTACAATGAGCAGTTCTTC.

CDR3 nucleotides: TGTGCCAGCTCACCAGGGACAGGACAAAACACTGAAGCTTTCTTT. Its translation is CASSPGTGQNTEAFF. The chain links TRBV18 to TRBJ1-1; 8 bases are a match to TRBD1. CDR3 length equals 15 residues. Germline V lookup: CDR1 KGHSH, CDR2 LQKENI. The V segment lost 2 bases and the J segment 2 bases; nucleotides outside the gene matches: 4.

The chain employs TRBV19 and TRBJ1-1; D not certain. V gave up 4 bases and J gave up 8 bases, with 14 bases separating them. Germline CDR1 reads LNHDA; CDR2 reads SQIVND (reference sequence). CDR3 length: 13 amino acids. In DNA form, the CDR3 reads TGTGCCAGTAGTACCCGGGAAAGCCCAGAAGCTTTCTTT. It codes for CASSTRESPEAFF.

This clone was detected many times. The J gene is TRBJ1-1, the V gene TRBV7-8, with TRBD1 matching over 11 bases. The V gene end was trimmed by 5 bases and the J gene end by 4 bases; junction bases not matched to a gene: 3. The V gene's germline CDR1 is SGHVS and CDR2 FQNEAQ. The CDR3 contains 14 residues. DNA for the CDR3: TGTGCCAGCAGCGTTGGGACAGGGGGCACTGAAGCTTTCTTT. Residues: CASSVGTGGTEAFF.

J is TRBJ2-5 and V is TRBV5-4; no clear D. CDR3 length: 14 amino acids. Germline V gene lookup returns CDR1 SGHNT and CDR2 YYREEE (reference sequence). Trimming pared 0 bases from V and 1 base from J, leaving 7 bases between. The CDR3 nucleotides are TGTGCCAGCAGCTTGGGAGTGTCCCAAGAGACCCAGTACTTC. Translated: CASSLGVSQETQYF.

The genes are TRBV12-5 and TRBJ2-7; 7 nucleotides agree with TRBD2. This CDR3 comprises 15 residues. From germline, CDR1 is LGHNT and CDR2 FRNRAP. V trimming: 5 bases; J trimming: 0 bases; junction bases outside the gene matches: 7. CDR3 residues: CASGPEASGSYEQYF. CDR3 bases: TGTGCTAGTGGTCCCGAGGCTAGCGGCTCCTACGAGCAGTACTTC.

The chain combines TRBV28 with TRBJ1-1; D ambiguous. V was cut by 8 bases and J by 3 bases, with 10 bases left in between. CDR3 length: 12 amino acids. Germline values: CDR1 MDHEN, CDR2 SYDVKM. The CDR3 DNA follows: TGTGCCAGCTCTGTCGGGGACACTGAAGCTTTCTTT. Protein: CASSVGDTEAFF.

The rearrangement links TRBV19 to TRBJ1-5; TRBD1 agrees at 7 bases. CDR1 is LNHDA, CDR2 SQIVND, per germline (reference sequence). Trimming cost V 5 bases and J 3 bases; bases outside gene matches: 7. The CDR3 runs 15 residues. The CDR3 DNA follows: TGTGCCAGTAGTGCTACAGGGGTCTCCAATCAGCCCCAGCATTTT. This sequence encodes CASSATGVSNQPQHF.

This clone was detected a few times. The V gene is TRBV7-3, the J gene TRBJ2-5; the D gene is possibly TRBD2 (5 bases). Germline V gene data show CDR1 as SGHTA and CDR2 as FQGTGA. Trimming cost V 5 bases and J 5 bases, with 15 bases left between them. The CDR3 contains 14 residues. The CDR3 spells CASSIGGTRETQYF. In DNA, the CDR3 is TGTGCCAGCAGCATCGGAGGTACTCGGGAGACCCAGTACTTC.